Listed below are T cell receptor beta chains from one sample, sequenced in a study of T cells in Graves' hyperthyroidism and ophthalmopathy. Each CDR3 protein is one row after TCRdb ran MiXCR on the multiplex PCR reads. The sample lists some 440,000 distinct CDR3 sequences; roughly 14% were seen once. The sample consisted of blood. These receptors all stem from a woman younger than 30 with Graves' hyperthyroidism. Each CDR3 is given with its conserved first and last residue. A D gene is named only where the DNA matches it firmly. For some rows the clone size is stated as once, few or many, or as a class when expanded; others skip it.

D gene: TRBD1
clone size: few
V gene: TRBV10-3
J gene: TRBJ1-2
CDR3 DNA: TGTGCCATCAAGGGGGCGCCGTCCTATGGCTACACCTTC
CDR3 protein: CAIKGAPSYGYTF

D gene: TRBD2
clone size: few
V gene: TRBV11-3
J gene: TRBJ2-7
CDR3 DNA: TGTGCCAGCAGCTTAGAAGCGGGAGTAGGAGAGCAGTACTTC
CDR3 protein: CASSLEAGVGEQYF

D gene: TRBD2
clone size: few
V gene: TRBV12-3/TRBV12-4
J gene: TRBJ2-5
CDR3 DNA: TGTGCCAGCAGCGCAACTAGCGCAGAGACCCAGTACTTC
CDR3 protein: CASSATSAETQYF

D gene: NA
clone size: many
V gene: TRBV5-1
J gene: TRBJ1-1
CDR3 DNA: TGCGCCAGCAGCCCGGGGGGACCGAGGAACACTGAAGCTTTCTTT
CDR3 protein: CASSPGGPRNTEAFF

D gene: NA
clone size: many
V gene: TRBV14
J gene: TRBJ1-6
CDR3 DNA: TGTGCCAGCAGCCAAGGCGGGGGTTCACCCCTCCACTTT
CDR3 protein: CASSQGGGSPLHF

D gene: NA
clone size: many
V gene: TRBV6-1
J gene: TRBJ2-1
CDR3 DNA: TGTGCCAGCAGAGTCGATACTAGCTCCTACAATGAGCAGTTCTTC
CDR3 protein: CASRVDTSSYNEQFF

D gene: TRBD1
clone size: many
V gene: TRBV12-3/TRBV12-4
J gene: TRBJ2-1
CDR3 DNA: TGTGCCAGCAGTTTAGGACAGGGGAGGTACAATGAGCAGTTCTTC
CDR3 protein: CASSLGQGRYNEQFF

D gene: NA
clone size: many
V gene: TRBV29-1
J gene: TRBJ2-1
CDR3 DNA: TGCAGCGTGAAGTCGGGTGGAGGGCCCTACAATGAGCAGTTCTTC
CDR3 protein: CSVKSGGGPYNEQFF

D gene: TRBD1
clone size: NA
V gene: TRBV11-3
J gene: TRBJ2-7
CDR3 DNA: TGTGCCAGCAGGTGGGACAGGGATCCCCACGAGCAGTACTTC
CDR3 protein: CASRWDRDPHEQYF

D gene: NA
clone size: many
V gene: TRBV20-1
J gene: TRBJ2-1
CDR3 DNA: TGCAGTGCCAGGGGCGGGGCGGAGAATGAGCAGTTCTTC
CDR3 protein: CSARGGAENEQFF

D gene: NA
clone size: many
V gene: TRBV29-1
J gene: TRBJ1-1
CDR3 DNA: TGCAGCGCACTTGGGGGGGTCCGCACTGAAGCTTTCTTT
CDR3 protein: CSALGGVRTEAFF

D gene: NA
clone size: many
V gene: TRBV11-2
J gene: TRBJ2-3
CDR3 DNA: TGTGCCAGCAGCTTAGGTCGGTTCGATACGCAGTATTTT
CDR3 protein: CASSLGRFDTQYF

D gene: TRBD1
clone size: NA
V gene: TRBV6-1
J gene: TRBJ2-1
CDR3 DNA: TGTGCCAGCAGTGAATATGGGACAGGGGGGTTGAGATCCTACAATGAGCAGTTCTTC
CDR3 protein: CASSEYGTGGLRSYNEQFF

D gene: TRBD2
clone size: many
V gene: TRBV20-1
J gene: TRBJ2-7
CDR3 DNA: TGCAGTGCTAGTCCTTTAGCGGGGGCCGCCTACGAGCAGTACTTC
CDR3 protein: CSASPLAGAAYEQYF

D gene: TRBD2
clone size: many
V gene: TRBV3-1
J gene: TRBJ2-1
CDR3 DNA: TGTGCCAGCAGCCAAGGCGGGGGGTCCTACAATGAGCAGTTCTTC
CDR3 protein: CASSQGGGSYNEQFF

D gene: TRBD1
clone size: many
V gene: TRBV28
J gene: TRBJ2-5
CDR3 DNA: TGTGCCAGCAGTTTAACACGACAGGGTTGGGAGACCCAGTACTTC
CDR3 protein: CASSLTRQGWETQYF

D gene: TRBD1
clone size: NA
V gene: TRBV6-1
J gene: TRBJ2-7
CDR3 DNA: TGTGCCAGCAGTGCTAGGACAGGAAACTACGAGCAGTACTTC
CDR3 protein: CASSARTGNYEQYF

D gene: NA
clone size: NA
V gene: TRBV14
J gene: TRBJ2-3
CDR3 DNA: TGTGCCAGCAGCCAAGCCCGGGGGAACACAGATACGCAGTATTTT
CDR3 protein: CASSQARGNTDTQYF

D gene: TRBD1
clone size: many
V gene: TRBV20-1
J gene: TRBJ1-1
CDR3 DNA: TGCAGTGCTGCCCGAGGGGGCTTGAACACTGAAGCTTTCTTT
CDR3 protein: CSAARGGLNTEAFF

D gene: TRBD2
clone size: many
V gene: TRBV7-9
J gene: TRBJ2-3
CDR3 DNA: TGTGCCAGCAGCCCAACGGGACTAGCAGTCGCAGATACGCAGTATTTT
CDR3 protein: CASSPTGLAVADTQYF

D gene: TRBD1
clone size: NA
V gene: TRBV3-1
J gene: TRBJ2-5
CDR3 DNA: TGTGCCAGCAGCCAAGGACAGGGAAAAGAGACCCAGTACTTC
CDR3 protein: CASSQGQGKETQYF

D gene: TRBD2
clone size: many
V gene: TRBV7-9
J gene: TRBJ2-5
CDR3 DNA: TGTGCCAGCAGCTTAGCGTTGTCTAGCGGACCTCAAGAGACCCAGTACTTC
CDR3 protein: CASSLALSSGPQETQYF

D gene: NA
clone size: many
V gene: TRBV20-1
J gene: TRBJ2-3
CDR3 DNA: TGCAGTGCTAAAAGACAGAACACAGATACGCAGTATTTT
CDR3 protein: CSAKRQNTDTQYF

D gene: NA
clone size: many
V gene: TRBV2
J gene: TRBJ2-7
CDR3 DNA: TGTGCCAGCAGTGAAGCCGGGCGCCCAGGGGACGAGCAGTACTTC
CDR3 protein: CASSEAGRPGDEQYF

D gene: TRBD1
clone size: many
V gene: TRBV3-1
J gene: TRBJ1-4
CDR3 DNA: TGTGCCAGCAGCCAAGATGCGGCAGGGGGACCCTCAACTAATGAAAAACTGTTTTTT
CDR3 protein: CASSQDAAGGPSTNEKLFF

D gene: NA
clone size: many
V gene: TRBV6-2/TRBV6-3
J gene: TRBJ2-7
CDR3 DNA: TGTGCCAGCTCGCCGGAAAGGACTCATGGGGAGCAGTACTTC
CDR3 protein: CASSPERTHGEQYF

D gene: TRBD1
clone size: NA
V gene: TRBV29-1
J gene: TRBJ1-1
CDR3 DNA: TGCAGCACGCGGACAGGCACTGAAGCTTTCTTT
CDR3 protein: CSTRTGTEAFF

D gene: TRBD1
clone size: many
V gene: TRBV6-1
J gene: TRBJ1-2
CDR3 DNA: TGTGCCAGCAGTTCACCGGGACAGGGCTATGTCAACTATGGCTACACCTTC
CDR3 protein: CASSSPGQGYVNYGYTF

D gene: NA
clone size: many
V gene: TRBV5-1
J gene: TRBJ2-1
CDR3 DNA: TGCGCCAGCAGCTTGGCCGTGCAGCATGAGCAGTTCTTC
CDR3 protein: CASSLAVQHEQFF

D gene: NA
clone size: NA
V gene: TRBV2
J gene: TRBJ1-2
CDR3 DNA: TGTGCCAGCAGTGAAACCCCGAGGGGCCACTATGGCTACACCTTC
CDR3 protein: CASSETPRGHYGYTF

D gene: NA
clone size: few
V gene: TRBV4-1
J gene: TRBJ2-1
CDR3 DNA: TGCGCCAGCAGCCACCCCCTAGGGGAACAGTTCTTC
CDR3 protein: CASSHPLGEQFF

D gene: TRBD2
clone size: many
V gene: TRBV9
J gene: TRBJ2-5
CDR3 DNA: TGTGCCAGCAGCCGTGCCGGGACTAGCGGGCAAGAGACCCAGTACTTC
CDR3 protein: CASSRAGTSGQETQYF

D gene: NA
clone size: many
V gene: TRBV5-1
J gene: TRBJ2-7
CDR3 DNA: TGCGCCAGACTAGTCGGGACACCTTCGCGGTACGAGCAGTACTTC
CDR3 protein: CARLVGTPSRYEQYF

D gene: NA
clone size: many
V gene: TRBV12-5
J gene: TRBJ2-1
CDR3 DNA: TGTGCTAGTGGTTTTGACGGGTGGGGTGAGCAGTTCTTC
CDR3 protein: CASGFDGWGEQFF

D gene: TRBD1
clone size: many
V gene: TRBV15
J gene: TRBJ2-1
CDR3 DNA: TGTGCCACCAGCACCAAAGGACAGGGATCCTACAATGAGCAGTTCTTC
CDR3 protein: CATSTKGQGSYNEQFF